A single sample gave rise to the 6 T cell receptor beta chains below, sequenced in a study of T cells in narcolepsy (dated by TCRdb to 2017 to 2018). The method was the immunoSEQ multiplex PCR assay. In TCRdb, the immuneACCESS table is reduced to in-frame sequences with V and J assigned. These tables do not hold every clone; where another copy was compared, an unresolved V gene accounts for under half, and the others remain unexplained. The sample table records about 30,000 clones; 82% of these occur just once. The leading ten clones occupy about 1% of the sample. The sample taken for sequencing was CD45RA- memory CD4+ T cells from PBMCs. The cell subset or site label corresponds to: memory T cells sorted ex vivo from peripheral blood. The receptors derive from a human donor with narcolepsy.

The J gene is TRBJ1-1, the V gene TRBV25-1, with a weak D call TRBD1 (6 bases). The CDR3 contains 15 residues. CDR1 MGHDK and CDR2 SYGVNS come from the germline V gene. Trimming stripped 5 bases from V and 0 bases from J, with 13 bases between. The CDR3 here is CASSKAGVLNTEAFF. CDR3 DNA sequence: TGTGCCAGCAGTAAGGCAGGGGTACTGAACACTGAAGCTTTCTTT.

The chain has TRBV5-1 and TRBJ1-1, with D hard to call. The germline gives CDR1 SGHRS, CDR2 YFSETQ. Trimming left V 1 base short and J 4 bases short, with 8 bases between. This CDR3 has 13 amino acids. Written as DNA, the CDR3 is TGCGCCAGCAGCTTGTTGGGCGCCACTGAAGCTTTCTTT. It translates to CASSLLGATEAFF.

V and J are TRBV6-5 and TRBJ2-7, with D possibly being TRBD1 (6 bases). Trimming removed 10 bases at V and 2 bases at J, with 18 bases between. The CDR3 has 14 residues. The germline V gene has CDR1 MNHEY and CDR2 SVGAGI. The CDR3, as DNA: TGTGCCACCAGCCGGCAGGGGTTACCCTACGAGCAGTACTTC. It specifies CATSRQGLPYEQYF.

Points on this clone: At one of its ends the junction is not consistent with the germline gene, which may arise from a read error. DNA for the CDR3: TGTGCCAGCAGCTTTGGGACAGGGAATATCATATATTTT. Its translation is CASSFGTGNIIYF. The chain has TRBV5-1 and TRBJ1-3; 9 bases line up with TRBD1. The CDR3 has 13 amino acids. The V gene's germline CDR1 is SGHRS and CDR2 YFSETQ. Supplemented by reference TRBV5-1 and TRBJ1-3, the full variable domain reads KAGVTQTPRYLIKTRGQQVTLSCSPISGHRSVSWYQQTPGQGLQFLFEYFSETQRNKGNFPGRFSGRQFSNSRSEMNVSTLELGDSALYLCASSFGTGNIIYFGEGSWLTVV.

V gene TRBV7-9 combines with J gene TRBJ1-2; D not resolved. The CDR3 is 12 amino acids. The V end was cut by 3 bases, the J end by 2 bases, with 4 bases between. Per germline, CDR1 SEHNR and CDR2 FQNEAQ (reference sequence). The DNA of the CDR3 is TGTGCCAGCAGCTTGGGGAACTATGGCTACACCTTC. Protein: CASSLGNYGYTF.

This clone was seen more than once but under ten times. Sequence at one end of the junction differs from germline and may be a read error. This CDR3 is CASSPPDRDGLLF. In DNA, the CDR3 is TGTGCCAGCAGCCCGCCCGACAGGGACGGACTTCTCTTT. The gene calls are TRBV28 and TRBJ1-1, with 7 bases matching TRBD1. From germline, CDR1 is MDHEN and CDR2 SYDVKM. CDR3 length: 13 residues.